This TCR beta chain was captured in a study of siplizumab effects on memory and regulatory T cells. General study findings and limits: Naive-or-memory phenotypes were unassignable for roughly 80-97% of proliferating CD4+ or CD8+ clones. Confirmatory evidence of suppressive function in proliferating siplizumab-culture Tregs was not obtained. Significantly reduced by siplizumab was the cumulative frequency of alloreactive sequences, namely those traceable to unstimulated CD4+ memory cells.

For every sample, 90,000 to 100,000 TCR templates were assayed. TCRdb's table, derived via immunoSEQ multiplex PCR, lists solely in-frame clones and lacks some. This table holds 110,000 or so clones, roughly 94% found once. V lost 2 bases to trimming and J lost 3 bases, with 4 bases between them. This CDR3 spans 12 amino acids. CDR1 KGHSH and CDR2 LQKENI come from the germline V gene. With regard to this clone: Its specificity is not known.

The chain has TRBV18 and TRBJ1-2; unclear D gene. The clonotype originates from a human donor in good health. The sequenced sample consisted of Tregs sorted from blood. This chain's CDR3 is CASSPSDYGYTF. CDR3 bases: TGTGCCAGCTCACCATCTGACTATGGCTACACCTTC. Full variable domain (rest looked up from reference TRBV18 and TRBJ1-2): NAGVMQNPRHLVRRRGQEARLRCSPMKGHSHVYWYRQLPEEGLKFMVYLQKENIIDESGMPKERFSAEFPKEGPSILRIQQVVRGDSAAYFCASSPSDYGYTFGSGTRLTVV.